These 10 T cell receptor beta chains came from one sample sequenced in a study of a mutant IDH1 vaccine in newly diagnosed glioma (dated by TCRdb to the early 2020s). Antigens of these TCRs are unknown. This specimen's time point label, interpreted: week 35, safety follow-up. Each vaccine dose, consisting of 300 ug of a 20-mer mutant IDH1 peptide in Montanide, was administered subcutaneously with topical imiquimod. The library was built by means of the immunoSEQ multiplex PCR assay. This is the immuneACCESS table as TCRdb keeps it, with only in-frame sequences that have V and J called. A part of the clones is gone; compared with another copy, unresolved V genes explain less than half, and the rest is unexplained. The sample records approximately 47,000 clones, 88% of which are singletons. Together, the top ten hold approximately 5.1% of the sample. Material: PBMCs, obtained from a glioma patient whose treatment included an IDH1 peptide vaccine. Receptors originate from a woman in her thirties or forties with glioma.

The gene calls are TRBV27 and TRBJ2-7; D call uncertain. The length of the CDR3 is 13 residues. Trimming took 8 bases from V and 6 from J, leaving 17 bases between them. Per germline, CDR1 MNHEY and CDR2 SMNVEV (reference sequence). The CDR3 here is CASARPLSGEQYF. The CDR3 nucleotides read TGTGCCAGCGCTCGGCCCCTATCGGGCGAGCAGTACTTC.

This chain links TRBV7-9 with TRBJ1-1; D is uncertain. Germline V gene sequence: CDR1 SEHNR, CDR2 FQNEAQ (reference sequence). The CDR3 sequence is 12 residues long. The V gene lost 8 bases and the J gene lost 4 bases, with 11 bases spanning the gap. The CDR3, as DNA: TGTGCCAGCTCCAACGCGGGCACTGAAGCTTTCTTT. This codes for CASSNAGTEAFF.

The chain's CDR3 is CASSVGPTGTNEKLFF. The CDR3 nucleotides are TGTGCCAGCAGCGTAGGACCCACCGGGACTAATGAAAAACTGTTTTTT. V is TRBV9 and J is TRBJ1-4; D uncertain. This CDR3 is built from 16 residues. CDR1 is SGDLS and CDR2 is YYNGEE in the germline V gene. The V end was cut by 0 bases, the J end by 2 bases, with 11 bases between.

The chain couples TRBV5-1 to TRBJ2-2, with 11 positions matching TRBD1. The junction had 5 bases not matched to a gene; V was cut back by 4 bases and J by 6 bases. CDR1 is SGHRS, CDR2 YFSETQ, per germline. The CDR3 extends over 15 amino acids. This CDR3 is CASSLGQGAAGELFF. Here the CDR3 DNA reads TGCGCCAGCAGCCTCGGACAGGGGGCAGCCGGGGAGCTGTTTTTT.

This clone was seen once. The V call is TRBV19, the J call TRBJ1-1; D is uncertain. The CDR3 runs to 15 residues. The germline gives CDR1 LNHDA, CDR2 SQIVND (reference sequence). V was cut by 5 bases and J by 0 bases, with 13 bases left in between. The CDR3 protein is CASSHVGKVNTEAFF. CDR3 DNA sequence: TGTGCCAGTAGTCATGTCGGTAAAGTGAACACTGAAGCTTTCTTT.

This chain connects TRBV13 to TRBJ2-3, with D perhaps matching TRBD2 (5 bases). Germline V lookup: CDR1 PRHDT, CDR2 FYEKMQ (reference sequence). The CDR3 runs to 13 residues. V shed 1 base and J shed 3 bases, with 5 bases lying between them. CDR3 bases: TGTGCCAGCAGCTTAGCGGGGACAGATACGCAGTATTTT. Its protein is CASSLAGTDTQYF.

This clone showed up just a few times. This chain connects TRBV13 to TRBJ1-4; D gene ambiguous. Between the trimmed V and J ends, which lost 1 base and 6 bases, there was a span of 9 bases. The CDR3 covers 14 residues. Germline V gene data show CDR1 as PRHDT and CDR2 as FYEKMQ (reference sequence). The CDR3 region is CASSLVSEDEKLFF. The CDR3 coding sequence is TGTGCCAGCAGCTTAGTATCGGAAGATGAAAAACTGTTTTTT. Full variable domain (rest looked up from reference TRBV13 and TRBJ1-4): AAGVIQSPRHLIKEKRETATLKCYPIPRHDTVYWYQQGPGQDPQFLISFYEKMQSDKGSIPDRFSAQQFSDYHSELNMSSLELGDSALYFCASSLVSEDEKLFFGSGTQLSVL.

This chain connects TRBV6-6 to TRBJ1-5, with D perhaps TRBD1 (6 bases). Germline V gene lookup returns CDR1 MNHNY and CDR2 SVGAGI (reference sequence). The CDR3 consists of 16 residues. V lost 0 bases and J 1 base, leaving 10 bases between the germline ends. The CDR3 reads CASSYSRGGSNQPQHF. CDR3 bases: TGTGCCAGCAGTTACTCGAGGGGGGGAAGCAATCAGCCCCAGCATTTT.

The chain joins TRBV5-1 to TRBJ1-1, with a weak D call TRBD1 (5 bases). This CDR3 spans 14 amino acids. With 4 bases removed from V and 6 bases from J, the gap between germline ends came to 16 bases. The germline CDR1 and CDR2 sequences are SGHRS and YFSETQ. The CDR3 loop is CASSPDRAGPEAFF. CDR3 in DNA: TGCGCCAGCAGCCCCGACAGAGCAGGCCCTGAAGCTTTCTTT.

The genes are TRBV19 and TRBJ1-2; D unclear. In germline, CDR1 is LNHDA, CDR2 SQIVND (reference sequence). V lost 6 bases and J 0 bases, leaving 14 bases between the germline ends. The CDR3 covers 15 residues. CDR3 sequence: CASSFRWKSNYGYTF. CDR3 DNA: TGTGCCAGTAGCTTCCGTTGGAAATCTAACTATGGCTACACCTTC.